Here is one T cell receptor (beta chain) with its context. Its antigen remains unidentified. These data belong to a study of beta chain features in type 1 diabetes. The study's findings and limits: A greater similarity of naive, central memory and Treg TCRB repertoires was seen among patients than among healthy donors. Insertion counts at VDJ junctions were lower in type 1 diabetes patients, who also showed more deletions there. In every one of the four CD4+ subsets, TCRB CDR3s were moderately but significantly shorter in Type 1 diabetes patients.

What was sequenced were expressed TCRB transcripts, since all of the isolated RNA had been reverse transcribed. Measured with immunoSEQ multiplex PCR; TCRdb has only the in-frame clones, and not every one. Of 350,000 to 400,000 clones in the sample, about 16% were seen once. Trimming removed 2 bases at V and 1 base at J, with 15 bases between. Germline V gene data show CDR1 as LGHNA and CDR2 as YSLEER. This CDR3 spans 17 amino acids. Approximately 0.11 L of blood, on average, came from one heparinised draw per donor. Material: naive CD4+ T cells from blood. This clonotype was sampled from a woman under 30 in good health. The gene calls are TRBV4-3 and TRBJ1-5, with D maybe TRBD1 (5 bases). The CDR3 loop is CASSQWVVGQSNQPQHF. Here the CDR3 DNA reads TGCGCCAGCAGCCAATGGGTTGTGGGGCAGAGCAATCAGCCCCAGCATTTT.